This T cell receptor beta chain is drawn from a study of OX40 agonist ivuxolimab in advanced cancers. Findings of the study overall: Some patients without response likewise showed low normalized clonal expansion. Partial responders receiving 0.1-3.0 mg/kg showed among the lowest clonal expansion. Clonal expansion was seen in CD4+ and CD8+ blood T cells by week 6 at 0.1 to 3.0 mg/kg. CD8+ T cells showed, on average, more clonal expansion than CD4+ cells.

For this clone: No antigen is known for it.

Method: immunoSEQ multiplex PCR; TCRdb's copy keeps in-frame clones and lacks some. This table holds approximately 79,000 clones, over 75% found once. Germline loops: CDR1 SGHTA, CDR2 FQGNSA. V was pared by 5 bases and J by 7 bases, with 18 bases between. CDR3 size: 15 residues. Source: CD4+ or CD8+ T cells sorted from blood, taken in a trial of the OX40 agonist ivuxolimab. The chain employs TRBV7-2 and TRBJ1-5, with D possibly matching TRBD1 (6 bases). The source is an adult with an advanced solid tumor such as melanoma, head and neck, liver or kidney cancer. The CDR3 sequence: CASSPDTGMRQPQHF. In DNA form, the CDR3 reads TGTGCCAGCAGCCCCGATACAGGGATGAGGCAGCCCCAGCATTTT.